This TCR beta chain was observed in a study of blood T cells in healthy people across ages. Study results and caveats: More naive CD4+ cells and higher diversity were found in long-lived than in aged donors. A roughly linear fall in TCR beta diversity per million T cells was seen with increasing age.

This CDR3 has 14 amino acids. Trimming cost V 3 bases and J 4 bases, with 13 bases left between them. Germline V gives CDR1 SGHRS, CDR2 YFSETQ. Primers used in a second PCR of roughly 7 to 11 cycles were a sample-barcoded 5' primer and a J-beta primer mix. Each CDR3 protein is one row after TCRdb ran MiXCR on the 5' RACE reads. The data hold about 1.8 million distinct CDR3 sequences, with 40% to 55% observed a single time. As to this clonotype: Its target is not known.

The sample consisted of blood. The TCR originated in a woman aged 40-49 years in good health. This rearrangement joins TRBV5-1 to TRBJ2-5, with a weak D call TRBD2 (6 bases). As DNA, the CDR3 is TGCGCCAGCAGCTCACGGAGGGGAGCAGAGACCCAGTACTTC. This translates into CASSSRRGAETQYF.